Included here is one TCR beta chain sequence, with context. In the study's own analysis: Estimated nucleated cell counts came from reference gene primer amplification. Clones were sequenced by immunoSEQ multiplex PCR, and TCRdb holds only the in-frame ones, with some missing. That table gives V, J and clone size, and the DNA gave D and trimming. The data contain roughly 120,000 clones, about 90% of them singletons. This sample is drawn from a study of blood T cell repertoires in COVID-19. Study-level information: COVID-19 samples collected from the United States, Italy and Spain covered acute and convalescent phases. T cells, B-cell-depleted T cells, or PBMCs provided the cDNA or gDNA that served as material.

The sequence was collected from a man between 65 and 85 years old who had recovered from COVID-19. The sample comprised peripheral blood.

CDR3 amino acids: CASSFGRGRETQYF. CDR3 nucleotide sequence: TGCGCCAGCAGCTTTGGTAGGGGTCGGGAGACCCAGTACTTC. This chain uses TRBV5-1 with TRBJ2-5; D might be TRBD1 (5 bases). The germline V and J ends were trimmed by 2 bases and 5 bases, with 13 bases remaining between them. CDR1 and CDR2 (germline): SGHRS, YFSETQ. The CDR3 totals 14 residues. Supplemented by reference TRBV5-1 and TRBJ2-5, the full variable domain reads KAGVTQTPRYLIKTRGQQVTLSCSPISGHRSVSWYQQTPGQGLQFLFEYFSETQRNKGNFPGRFSGRQFSNSRSEMNVSTLELGDSALYLCASSFGRGRETQYFGPGTRLLVL.